The 4 T cell receptor beta chains reported below all come from one sample, sequenced in a study of OX40 agonist ivuxolimab in advanced cancers. Repertoires were generated with immunoSEQ multiplex PCR, while TCRdb's copy carries only in-frame clones and drops some. The profile shows about 79,000 clones, approximately 85% of them singletons. The sample consisted of CD4+ or CD8+ T cells sorted from blood, taken in a trial of the OX40 agonist ivuxolimab. Receptor source: an adult with an advanced solid tumor such as melanoma, head and neck, liver or kidney cancer.

J is TRBJ2-1 and V is TRBV28; D ambiguous. Per germline, CDR1 MDHEN and CDR2 SYDVKM. CDR3 size: 14 residues. V lost 5 bases, J lost 10 bases, and 18 bases lay in between. The DNA of the CDR3 is TGTGCCAGCAGTCCACCCATGGACGGGTGGGAGCAGTTCTTC. Translated, it gives CASSPPMDGWEQFF.

This rearrangement joins TRBV10-2 to TRBJ1-2; a possible D gene is TRBD1 (6 bases). The CDR3 runs 13 residues. Germline-derived CDR1 and CDR2 are WSHSY and SAAADI. V gave up 2 bases and J gave up 2 bases, with 6 bases separating them. CDR3 region: CASSEGQNYGYTF. CDR3 nucleotide sequence: TGCGCCAGCAGTGAGGGACAGAACTATGGCTACACCTTC.

The chain is built from TRBV7-9 and TRBJ2-1, with D tentatively TRBD2 (6 bases). Germline loops: CDR1 SEHNR, CDR2 FQNEAQ (reference sequence). Between the trimmed V and J ends, which lost 5 bases and 3 bases, there was a span of 17 bases. The CDR3 sequence is 16 residues long. CDR3 residues: CASSPLTGEYYNEQFF. The CDR3 DNA follows: TGTGCCAGCAGCCCCTTGACGGGAGAATACTACAATGAGCAGTTCTTC.

J is TRBJ2-2 and V is TRBV4-1; D gene unclear. CDR3 length: 20 amino acids. With 1 base removed from V and 0 bases from J, the gap between germline ends came to 21 bases. Germline CDR1 reads MGHRA; CDR2 reads YSYEKL. This CDR3 is CASSQGVMSRTPTNTGELFF. The CDR3 region has the DNA TGCGCCAGCAGCCAAGGTGTTATGAGCAGGACCCCAACGAACACCGGGGAGCTGTTTTTT.